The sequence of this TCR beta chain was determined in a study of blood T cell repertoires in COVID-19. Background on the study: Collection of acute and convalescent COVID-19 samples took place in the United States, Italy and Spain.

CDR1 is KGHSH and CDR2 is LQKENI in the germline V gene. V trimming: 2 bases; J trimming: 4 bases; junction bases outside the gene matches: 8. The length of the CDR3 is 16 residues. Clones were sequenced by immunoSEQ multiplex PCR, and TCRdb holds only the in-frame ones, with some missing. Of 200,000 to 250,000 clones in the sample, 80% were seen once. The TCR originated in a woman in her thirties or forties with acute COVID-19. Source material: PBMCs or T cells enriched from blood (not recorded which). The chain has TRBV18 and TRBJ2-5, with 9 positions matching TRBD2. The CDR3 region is CASSPGIAGAGETQYF. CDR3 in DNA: TGTGCCAGCTCACCAGGGATAGCGGGGGCCGGAGAGACCCAGTACTTC.